This T cell receptor (beta chain) was captured by sequencing in a study of blood T cell repertoires in COVID-19. TCRdb keeps only in-frame clones here, not all; method: immunoSEQ multiplex PCR. The table has about 270,000 clones, approximately 86% seen once. With 3 bases removed from V and 9 bases from J, the gap between germline ends came to 12 bases. This CDR3 has 14 residues. Germline-derived CDR1 and CDR2 are LNHDA and SQIVND (reference sequence). The chain joins TRBV19 to TRBJ1-6; possibly TRBD1 for D (5 bases). The sequence came from a woman younger than 30 with acute or convalescent COVID-19. The source material was peripheral blood. The CDR3 region is CASSMAGLRSPLHF. The CDR3 DNA is TGTGCCAGTAGTATGGCAGGGCTTCGTTCACCCCTCCACTTT.